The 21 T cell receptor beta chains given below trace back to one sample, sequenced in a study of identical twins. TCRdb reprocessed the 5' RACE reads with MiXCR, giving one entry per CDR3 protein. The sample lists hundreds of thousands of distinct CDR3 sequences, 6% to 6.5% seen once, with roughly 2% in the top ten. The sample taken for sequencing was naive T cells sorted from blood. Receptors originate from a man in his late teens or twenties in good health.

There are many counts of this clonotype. CDR3 nucleotides: TGCGCCAGCAGCTTGGCCGGCAGGGAGCAGTTCTTC. As protein: CASSLAGREQFF. The chain couples TRBV5-1 to TRBJ2-1; unclear D gene. V was clipped by 0 bases and J by 10 bases, with 8 bases between them. The germline CDR1 and CDR2 sequences are SGHRS and YFSETQ. CDR3 size: 12 residues.

This chain's CDR3 is CSAEASSSYNEQFF. For the CDR3, the DNA is TGCAGTGCTGAAGCGTCCAGCTCCTACAATGAGCAGTTCTTC. The gene calls are TRBV20-1 and TRBJ2-1; D not certain. CDR1 and CDR2 from the germline V gene are DFQATT and SNEGSKA (reference sequence). The CDR3 totals 14 residues. Trimming pared 5 bases from V and 0 bases from J, leaving 11 bases between.

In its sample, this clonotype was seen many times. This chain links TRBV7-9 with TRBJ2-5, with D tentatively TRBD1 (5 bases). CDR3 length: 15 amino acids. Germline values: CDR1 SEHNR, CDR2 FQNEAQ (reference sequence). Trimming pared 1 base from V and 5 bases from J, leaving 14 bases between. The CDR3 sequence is CASSLGPGQHETQYF. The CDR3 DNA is TGTGCCAGCAGCTTAGGCCCAGGGCAGCACGAGACCCAGTACTTC.

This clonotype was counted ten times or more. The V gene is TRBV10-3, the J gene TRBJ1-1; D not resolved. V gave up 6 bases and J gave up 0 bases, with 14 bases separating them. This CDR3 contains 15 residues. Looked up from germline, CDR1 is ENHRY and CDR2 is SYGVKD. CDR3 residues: CAIRPNGRMNTEAFF. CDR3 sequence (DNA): TGTGCCATCAGACCTAACGGACGGATGAACACTGAAGCTTTCTTT.

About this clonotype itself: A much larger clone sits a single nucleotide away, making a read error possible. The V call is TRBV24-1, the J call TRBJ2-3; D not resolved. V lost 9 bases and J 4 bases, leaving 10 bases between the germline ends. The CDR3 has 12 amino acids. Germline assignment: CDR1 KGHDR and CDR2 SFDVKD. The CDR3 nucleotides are TGTGCCACCGTTTCCGACGCAGATACGCAGTATTTT. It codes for CATVSDADTQYF.

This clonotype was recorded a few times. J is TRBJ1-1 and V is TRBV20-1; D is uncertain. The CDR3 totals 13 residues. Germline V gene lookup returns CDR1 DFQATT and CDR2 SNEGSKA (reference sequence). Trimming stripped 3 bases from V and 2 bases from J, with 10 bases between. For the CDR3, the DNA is TGCAGTGCTAGTCCCCTGAGAAACACTGAAGCTTTCTTT. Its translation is CSASPLRNTEAFF.

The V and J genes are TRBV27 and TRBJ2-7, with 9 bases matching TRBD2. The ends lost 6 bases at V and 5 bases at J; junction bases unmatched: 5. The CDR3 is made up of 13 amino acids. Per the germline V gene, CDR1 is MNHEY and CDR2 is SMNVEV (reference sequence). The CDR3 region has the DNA TGTGCCAGCAGGCCTAGCGGGAATGACGAGCAGTACTTC. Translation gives CASRPSGNDEQYF.

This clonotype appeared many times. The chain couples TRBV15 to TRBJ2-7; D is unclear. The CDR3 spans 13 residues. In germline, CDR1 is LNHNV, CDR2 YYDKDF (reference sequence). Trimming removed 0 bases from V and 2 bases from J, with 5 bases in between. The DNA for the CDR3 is TGTGCCACCAGCAGAGATTTGACCTACGAGCAGTACTTC. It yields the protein CATSRDLTYEQYF. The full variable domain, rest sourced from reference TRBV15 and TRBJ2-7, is DAMVIQNPRYQVTQFGKPVTLSCSQTLNHNVMYWYQQKSSQAPKLLFHYYDKDFNNEADTPDNFQSRRPNTSFCFLDIRSPGLGDTAMYLCATSRDLTYEQYFGPGTRLTVT.

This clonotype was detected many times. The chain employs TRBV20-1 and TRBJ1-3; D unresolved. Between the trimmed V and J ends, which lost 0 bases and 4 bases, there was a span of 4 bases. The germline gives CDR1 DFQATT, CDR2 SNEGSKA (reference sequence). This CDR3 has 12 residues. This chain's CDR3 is CSARDRGNTIYF. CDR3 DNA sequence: TGCAGTGCTAGAGATCGGGGAAACACCATATATTTT.

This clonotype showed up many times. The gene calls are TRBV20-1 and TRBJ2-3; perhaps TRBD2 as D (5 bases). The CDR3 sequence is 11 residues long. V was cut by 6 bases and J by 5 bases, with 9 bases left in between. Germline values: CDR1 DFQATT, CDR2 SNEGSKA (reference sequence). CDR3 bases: TGCAGTGCCCTACTAGTAGATACGCAGTATTTT. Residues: CSALLVDTQYF.

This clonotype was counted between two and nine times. The CDR3 DNA reads as TGTGCCAGCTCCCAGAGACTAGTAGGCAACACCGGGGAGCTGTTTTTT. The encoded protein is CASSQRLVGNTGELFF. V is TRBV18 and J is TRBJ2-2, with TRBD2 as a possible D gene (6 bases). V lost 6 bases and J lost 2, with 16 bases in between. The CDR3 loop spans 16 amino acids. CDR1 and CDR2 (germline): KGHSH, LQKENI. The full variable domain, rest sourced from reference TRBV18 and TRBJ2-2, is NAGVMQNPRHLVRRRGQEARLRCSPMKGHSHVYWYRQLPEEGLKFMVYLQKENIIDESGMPKERFSAEFPKEGPSILRIQQVVRGDSAAYFCASSQRLVGNTGELFFGEGSRLTVL.

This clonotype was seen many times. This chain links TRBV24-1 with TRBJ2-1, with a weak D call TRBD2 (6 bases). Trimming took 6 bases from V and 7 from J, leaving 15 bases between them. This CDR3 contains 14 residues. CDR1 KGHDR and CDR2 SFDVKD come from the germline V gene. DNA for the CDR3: TGTGCCACCAGTTCCCCGGGGAGGAATAATGAGCAGTTCTTC. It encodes CATSSPGRNNEQFF.

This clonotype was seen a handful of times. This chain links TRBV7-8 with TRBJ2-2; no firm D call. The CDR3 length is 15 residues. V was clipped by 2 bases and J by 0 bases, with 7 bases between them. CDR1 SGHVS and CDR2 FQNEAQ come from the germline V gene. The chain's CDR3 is CASSLLRPNTGELFF. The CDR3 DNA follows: TGTGCCAGCAGCTTACTGCGGCCGAACACCGGGGAGCTGTTTTTT.

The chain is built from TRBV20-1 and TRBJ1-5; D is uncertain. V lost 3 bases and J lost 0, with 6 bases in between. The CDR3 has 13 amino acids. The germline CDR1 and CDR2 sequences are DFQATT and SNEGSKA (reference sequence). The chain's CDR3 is CSARNYSNQPQHF. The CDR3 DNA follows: TGCAGTGCTAGGAATTATAGCAATCAGCCCCAGCATTTT.

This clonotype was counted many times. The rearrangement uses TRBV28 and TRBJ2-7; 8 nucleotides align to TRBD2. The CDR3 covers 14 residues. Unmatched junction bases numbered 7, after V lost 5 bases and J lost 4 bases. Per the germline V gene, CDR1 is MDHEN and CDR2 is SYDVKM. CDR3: CASSPTGLEYEQYF. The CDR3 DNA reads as TGTGCCAGCAGTCCGACGGGACTAGAATACGAGCAGTACTTC.

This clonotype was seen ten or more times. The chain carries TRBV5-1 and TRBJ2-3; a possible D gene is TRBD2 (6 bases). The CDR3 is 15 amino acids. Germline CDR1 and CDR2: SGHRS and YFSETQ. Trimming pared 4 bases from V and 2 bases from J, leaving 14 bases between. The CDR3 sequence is CASSTWGDSTDTQYF. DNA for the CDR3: TGCGCCAGCAGCACGTGGGGGGACTCCACAGATACGCAGTATTTT.

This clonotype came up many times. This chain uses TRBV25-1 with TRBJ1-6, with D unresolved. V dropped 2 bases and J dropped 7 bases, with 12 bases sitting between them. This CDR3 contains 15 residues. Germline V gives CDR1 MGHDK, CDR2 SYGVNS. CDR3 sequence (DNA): TGTGCCAGCAGTGAACTAATCCTTAACAATTCACCCCTCCACTTT. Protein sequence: CASSELILNNSPLHF.

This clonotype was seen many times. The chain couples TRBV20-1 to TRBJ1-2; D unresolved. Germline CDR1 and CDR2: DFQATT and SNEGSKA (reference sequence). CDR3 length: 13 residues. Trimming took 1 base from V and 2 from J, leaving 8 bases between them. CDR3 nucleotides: TGCAGTGCTAGAGGAAATCGCAACTATGGCTACACCTTC. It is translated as CSARGNRNYGYTF.

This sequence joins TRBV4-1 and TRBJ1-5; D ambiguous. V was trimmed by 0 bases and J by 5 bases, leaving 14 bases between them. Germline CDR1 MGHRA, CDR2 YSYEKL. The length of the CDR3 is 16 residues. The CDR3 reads CASSQDSTGGYQPQHF. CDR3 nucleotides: TGCGCCAGCAGCCAAGATTCCACTGGTGGATATCAGCCCCAGCATTTT.

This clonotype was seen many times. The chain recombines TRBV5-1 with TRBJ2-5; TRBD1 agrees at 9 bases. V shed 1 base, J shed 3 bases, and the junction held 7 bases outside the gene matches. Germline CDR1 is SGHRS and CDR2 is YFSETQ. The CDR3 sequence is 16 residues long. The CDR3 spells CASSLSGTGMEETQYF. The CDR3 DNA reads TGCGCCAGCAGCTTGTCCGGGACAGGGATGGAAGAGACCCAGTACTTC. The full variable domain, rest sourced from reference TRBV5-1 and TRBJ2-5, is KAGVTQTPRYLIKTRGQQVTLSCSPISGHRSVSWYQQTPGQGLQFLFEYFSETQRNKGNFPGRFSGRQFSNSRSEMNVSTLELGDSALYLCASSLSGTGMEETQYFGPGTRLLVL.

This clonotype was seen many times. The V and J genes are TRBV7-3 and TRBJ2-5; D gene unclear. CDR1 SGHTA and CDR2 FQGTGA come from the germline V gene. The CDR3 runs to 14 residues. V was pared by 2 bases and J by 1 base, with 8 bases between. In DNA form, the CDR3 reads TGTGCCAGCAGCTTAGGTCCCTTCCAAGAGACCCAGTACTTC. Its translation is CASSLGPFQETQYF.